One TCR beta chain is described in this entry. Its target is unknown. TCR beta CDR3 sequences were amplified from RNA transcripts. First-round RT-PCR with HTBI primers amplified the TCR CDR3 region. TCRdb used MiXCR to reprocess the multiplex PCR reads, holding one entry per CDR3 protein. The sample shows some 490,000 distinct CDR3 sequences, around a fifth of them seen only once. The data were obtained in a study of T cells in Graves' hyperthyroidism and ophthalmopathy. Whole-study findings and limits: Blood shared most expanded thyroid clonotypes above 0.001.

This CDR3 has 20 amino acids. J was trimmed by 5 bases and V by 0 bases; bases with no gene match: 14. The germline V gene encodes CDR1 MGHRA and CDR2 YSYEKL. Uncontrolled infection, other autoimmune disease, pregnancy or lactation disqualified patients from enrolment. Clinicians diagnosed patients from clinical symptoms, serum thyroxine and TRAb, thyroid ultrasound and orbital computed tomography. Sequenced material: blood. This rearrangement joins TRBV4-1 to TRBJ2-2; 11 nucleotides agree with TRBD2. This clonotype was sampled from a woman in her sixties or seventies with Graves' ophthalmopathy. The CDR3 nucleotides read TGCGCCAGCAGCCAAGAGTGGCTTCAACTAGCGGGAGTCCTAACCGGGGAGCTGTTTTTT. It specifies CASSQEWLQLAGVLTGELFF.